A selection of T cell receptor beta chains follows, all from one sample in a study of T cell responses to AZD1222 COVID-19 vaccine. Produced via immunoSEQ multiplex PCR; TCRdb's table is partial and in-frame only. The table has 150,000 to 200,000 clones, roughly 94% seen once. This material consisted of peripheral blood, taken 28 days after the second AZD1222 dose. The receptors shown here come from an adult who received the AZD1222 COVID-19 vaccine. CDR3s include the opening cysteine and the closing phenylalanine or tryptophan. Fields, in order: J gene, clone size, V gene, D gene, CDR3 DNA, CDR3 protein. The D gene is left open where the match is weak. The size entry is marked missing in some rows and otherwise reads once, few, many or a size class.

>TRBJ2-1|once|TRBV5-6|TRBD2
TGTGCCAGCAGCTTGGGGGACTACACCAATGAGCAGTTCTTC
CASSLGDYTNEQFF
>TRBJ2-3|.|TRBV11-2|.
TGTGCCAGCAGCGAGTCCTATAGCACAGATACGCAGTATTTT
CASSESYSTDTQYF
>TRBJ2-7|.|TRBV12-3/TRBV12-4|.
TGTGCCAGCAGCCAGCAGGGCCGCGAGCAGTACTTC
CASSQQGREQYF
>TRBJ1-1|.|TRBV5-1|.
TGCGCCAGCGGAGAAAGTGGGGACACTGAAGCTTTCTTT
CASGESGDTEAFF
>TRBJ2-3|.|TRBV5-1|.
TGCGCCAGCAGCCCGGACCTCAGCCCCACAGATACGCAGTATTTT
CASSPDLSPTDTQYF
>TRBJ1-6|.|TRBV3-1/TRBV3-2|.
TGTGCCAGCAGCCCGCGGGGGGCGGGTAATTCACCCCTCCACTTT
CASSPRGAGNSPLHF
>TRBJ2-7|.|TRBV2|.
TGTGCCAGCAGCGACACACAGACAGATTCCTACGAGCAGTACTTC
CASSDTQTDSYEQYF
>TRBJ2-5|few|TRBV5-4|TRBD2
TGTGCCAGCAGCTTTCCGGGACTAGCGGCCCAAGAGACCCAGTACTTC
CASSFPGLAAQETQYF
>TRBJ1-2|.|TRBV5-1|.
TGCGCCAGCAGCCCCGCGGCCCACTATGGCTACACCTTC
CASSPAAHYGYTF
>TRBJ1-1|.|TRBV19|.
TGTGCCAGTAGTATTAGCTACATGAACACTGAAGCTTTCTTT
CASSISYMNTEAFF
>TRBJ1-1|.|TRBV5-1|.
TGCGCCAGCAGCCAGGAGACAGCGAACACTGAAGCTTTCTTT
CASSQETANTEAFF
>TRBJ2-1|.|TRBV20-1|TRBD1
TGCAGTGCTAGTCGGGACAGAAACAATGAGCAGTTCTTC
CSASRDRNNEQFF
>TRBJ2-2|.|TRBV7-9|.
TGTGCCAGCAGCTTTACCGGGGAGCTGTTTTTT
CASSFTGELFF
>TRBJ1-1|once|TRBV27|TRBD1
TGTGCCAGCAGTTTAGGGGGACAGGGATTGAACACTGAAGCTTTCTTT
CASSLGGQGLNTEAFF
>TRBJ1-3|.|TRBV3-1/TRBV3-2|.
TGTGCCAGCAGCCAACAGGGGTGGACCGGAAACACCATATATTTT
CASSQQGWTGNTIYF
>TRBJ1-1|.|TRBV7-9|TRBD1
TGTGCCAGCAGCCCCAACAGGGGATCGACTGAAGCTTTCTTT
CASSPNRGSTEAFF
>TRBJ1-1|.|TRBV7-9|.
TGTGCCAGCAGCTTAGCGATTGGGGAGACTGAAGCTTTCTTT
CASSLAIGETEAFF
>TRBJ1-1|.|TRBV2|TRBD1
TGTGCCAGCAGTGGGAGGACAGGGGGGCGTAACACTGAAGCTTTCTTT
CASSGRTGGRNTEAFF
>TRBJ2-1|.|TRBV10-1|.
TGCGCCAGCAGTGAGGCCCAGGGCCCCAATGAGCAGTTCTTC
CASSEAQGPNEQFF
>TRBJ2-5|.|TRBV3-1/TRBV3-2|TRBD2
TGTGCCAGCAGCCGACTAGCCCCCAAAGGGGAGACCCAGTACTTC
CASSRLAPKGETQYF
>TRBJ1-6|.|TRBV9|.
TGTGCCAGCAGCGTAGAAGGAGGGAATTCACCCCTCCACTTT
CASSVEGGNSPLHF
>TRBJ1-4|.|TRBV30|.
TGTGCCTGGAGTGGGGCAGAAACTAATGAAAAACTGTTTTTT
CAWSGAETNEKLFF
>TRBJ1-4|once|TRBV20-1|.
TGCAGTGCTAATCAGCGTGAAAAACTGTTTTTT
CSANQREKLFF
>TRBJ2-7|.|TRBV14|.
TGTGCCAGCAGCCAAGCGGGGACTGTACCCTACGAGCAGTACTTC
CASSQAGTVPYEQYF
>TRBJ1-6|.|TRBV11-2|.
TGTGCCAGCAGCTTAATTAATTCACCCCTCCACTTT
CASSLINSPLHF
>TRBJ1-4|.|TRBV18|.
TGTGCCAGCTCACCAAGACAGGTTAATGAAAAACTGTTTTTT
CASSPRQVNEKLFF
>TRBJ2-3|.|TRBV10-3|.
TGTGCCATCAGTGAGTCGAAGGCAGATACGCAGTATTTT
CAISESKADTQYF
>TRBJ1-1|.|TRBV28|.
TGTGCCAGCAGTTTCCGCCGGGGCGGTCGTAGCACTGAAGCTTTCTTT
CASSFRRGGRSTEAFF
>TRBJ1-2|.|TRBV6-5|TRBD1
TGTGCCAGCAGGTCCCGACAGGGGCGATATGGCTACACCTTC
CASRSRQGRYGYTF
>TRBJ2-4|.|TRBV15|.
TGTGCCACCAGCAGATCTGTGGCAGAATTAGCCAAAAACATTCAGTACTTC
CATSRSVAELAKNIQYF
>TRBJ2-2|.|TRBV18|.
TGTGCCAGCTCGCCCCGGATGGAGGGGCGGACCGGGGAGCTGTTTTTT
CASSPRMEGRTGELFF
>TRBJ1-1|.|TRBV15|.
TGTGCCACCAGCAGAGGGGCGAACACTGAAGCTTTCTTT
CATSRGANTEAFF
>TRBJ2-1|.|TRBV5-1|.
TGCGCCAGCAGCCCCTCCAGCTCCTACAATGAGCAGTTCTTC
CASSPSSSYNEQFF